This T cell receptor beta chain came from a study of a mutant IDH1 vaccine in newly diagnosed glioma. In the study overall: The therapy given earlier, which was standard therapy, consisted of radiotherapy, temozolomide, or both, and most of the patients received both. Notes on the study in general: With respect to changes in top peripheral T cell clonotypes, pseudoprogression seemed unrelated. Vaccine-induced immune responses were detected in roughly 92% of patients.

Indicated time point: baseline, week 1 (first vaccination visit). The treatment: pre-vaccination baseline after standard-of-care therapy. In every donor, the tumor was a new WHO grade 3 or 4 IDH1-mutant, ATRX-lost astrocytoma. V lost 0 bases, J lost 8 bases, and 14 bases lay in between. Looked up from germline, CDR1 is MNHNY and CDR2 is SVGAGI (reference sequence). This CDR3 has 15 amino acids. Only in-frame clones appear in the TCRdb table, and some are missing; sequencing was by immunoSEQ multiplex PCR. The sample has around 82,000 clones; about 80% are singletons. This clone was found a few times. Its specificity is unknown.

The chain carries TRBV6-6 and TRBJ2-1; D not certain. This clonotype was obtained from a man between 40 and 49 years old with glioma. Some clones in this sample may be carry-over from other donors' samples. This material consisted of PBMCs, taken from a glioma patient treated with radiotherapy, temozolomide or both. The CDR3 DNA sequence: TGTGCCAGCAGTTACTCGATTGCTAGTACCGATGAGCAGTTCTTC. Amino acids: CASSYSIASTDEQFF.